The present T cell receptor beta chain was sequenced within a study of cytomegalovirus exposure and HLA in healthy donors (dated by TCRdb to about 2017). Concerning the study at large: According to an earlier analysis of a few hundred of the donors, 150 million to 200 million T cells yielded roughly 110 million unique TCR beta sequences and about 300 Gb of sequence data. Around 320 gigabases of sequencing data and approximately 84 million unique TCR sequences were included in an early release covering several hundred HLA-typed donors. The genetic ancestry cluster associated with self-reported Caucasian donors included 81% of the roughly 360 genotyped donors. The aim of the study was to test whether cataloging public T cell receptors could identify signatures of past pathogen exposure. The T cell repertoires of 700 or so subjects were profiled by immunosequencing and related to cytomegalovirus serostatus. A separate validation cohort of roughly 130 different subjects was used in addition to the approximately 670-subject first cohort. The study combined high-throughput TCR immunosequencing, statistical association of individual TCRs with disease status, and machine learning to predict cytomegalovirus infection status. To study patterns of TCR occurrence, a later analysis re-analyzed previously published TCR beta repertoires from around 700 donors and added high-resolution HLA genotyping. The later analysis used no new phenotypic data to find candidate immune exposures, relying instead on TCR beta sequences and their occurrence across donors. An earlier analysis of more than 450 of the donors used high-throughput TCR beta sequencing to judge whether each TCR beta V gene segment behaved as functional or pseudogenic. Donor age, sex, ethnicity and CMV serostatus were compiled together with the repertoire data. In a later genetic analysis, genome-wide SNP genotypes for about 55% of the 666 donors were used, and that subset was treated as a discovery cohort. All discovery cohort repertoires had been generated using a single sequencing platform. HLA typing covered class I and class II loci at four-digit resolution. Typing coverage varied by locus: roughly 629-640 donors for A, B, C, DRB1 and DQB1; 522 for DQA1; over 600 for DPA1; around 450 for DPB1. Four to six DR-DQ haplotypes were handled as single units for association and clustering, since linkage in the cohort was strong. Across around 400 genotyped donors of the cohort, an average of roughly 200,000 unique TCR beta nucleotide sequences per donor were sequenced, and 15% to 20% of those sequences were non-productive.

The cohort consisted of 600 to 750 healthy bone marrow donors. Cohort members were all nominally healthy when sampled, although unrecorded immune exposures were likely present. The donor was CMV seropositive and was included in the group of 250 to 300 seropositive cohort members. A peripheral blood sample was collected from each donor, and TCR beta sequencing was performed on peripheral blood mononuclear cells. The Qiagen DNeasy Blood Extraction Kit was used to extract genomic DNA from the blood cell samples. This clone came up a few times. What antigen it recognizes has not been identified. The record has no base qualities; no much larger clone is one base away. Libraries were built with the immunoSEQ multiplex PCR assay. For the multiplex PCR, a mixture combining 60 forward primers for TCR Vbeta segments and 13 reverse primers for TCR Jbeta segments was used. The CDR3 region of rearranged TCR beta genes was amplified from genomic DNA with a multiplex PCR assay. Amplified TCR beta libraries were sequenced as 87-base-pair reads on the Illumina HiSeq System. Under the source paper's analysis protocol: In a later analysis, tens of millions of unique TCR beta chains were counted across the roughly 610 repertoires, and roughly 11 million of these chains were shared by at least two donors. Raw reads were error-corrected and collapsed into unique sequences by a nearest-neighbor algorithm in which closely related sequences were merged to remove PCR and sequencing errors. V, D and J gene segments were assigned by aligning CDR3 sequences to IMGT reference sequences. For a sequence to be retained, at least a six-nucleotide match to both a V gene segment and a J gene segment was required. Rearrangements were classified as productive when the CDR3 lacked stop codons and remained in frame with V and J, and all other rearrangements were classified as non-productive. Following IMGT convention, CDR3 was defined as the stretch from the second conserved V-encoded cysteine up to the conserved J-encoded phenylalanine. Sequences without an unambiguous match to a single V gene segment were excluded from the earlier analysis of over 500 of the donors. An earlier analysis of some 500 of the donors classified V segments as functional when productive rearrangements were above 56.7% and as segregating when the standard deviation between donors was above 5%. A statistical classification framework was built to diagnose cytomegalovirus status from the catalog of TCR beta chain sequences. A later analysis assigned V and J genes by comparing TCR nucleotide sequences with IMGT/GENE-DB human TR gene sequences. A later analysis assigned CDR3 sequences and most-parsimonious VDJ recombination scenarios with the TCRdist pipeline. In a later analysis, each TCR beta chain was defined by its CDR3 amino acid sequence together with its V-gene family, and reads lacking a unique V-gene family were excluded. A later analysis removed 600 or so highly shared, low-generation-probability nucleotide sequences to deal with suspected cross-contamination and a sequencing artifact. For each public chain, a later analysis derived a clonal expansion index from normalized ranks of inferred template counts within each repertoire. A later analysis computed generation probabilities with a VDJ recombination model fitted to out-of-frame rearrangements, and checked the results against IGoR. In a later analysis, hypergeometric tests were used to score TCR-TCR, TCR-HLA and TCR-CMV co-occurrence, with a repertoire-size bias correction applied to TCR pairs. A later analysis estimated false discovery rates by permuting HLA or CMV assignments 20 times. In a later analysis, co-occurring TCRs were grouped using DBSCAN, with TCRdist sequence similarity added in when clustering inside HLA-allele-positive subsets. Repertoires with fewer than 30,000 or more than 120,000 public chains were left out of co-occurrence clustering, as were a few repertoires with anomalous nucleotide sharing. The immuneACCESS repertoire file appears here via TCRdb, limited to in-frame rearrangements. These files lack a portion of the clones; in checked studies, under half of the deficit traces to unresolved V genes, and the cause of the others is not known. That table furnishes V, J and clone size, whereas the DNA furnished D and trimming. Recorded for this sample are approximately 160,000 clones; 80% to 85% of them occurred a single time. 3.5% to 5% of the sample goes to the ten largest clones.

The CDR3 spans 14 residues, from the cysteine through the phenylalanine. Only CDR3 DNA is held: 42 bases, read in frame from base 1. Trimming at the junction amounts to 6 bases on V and 6 bases on J, and the germline ends lie 17 bases apart. The germline V gene yields MDHEN for CDR1 and SYDVKM for CDR2. General findings and caveats noted by the study authors: An association between a missense DCLRE1C variant and V-gene and J-gene trimming of TCR beta chains was found in a later genetic analysis and replicated in an independent cohort. According to a later genetic analysis, donors in an Asian-associated ancestry cluster had fewer N-insertions in productive TCRs than the approximately 700-donor mean. A later analysis found that HLA-associated TCR beta chains were more clonally expanded and had lower generation probabilities than equally common non-associated chains. In a later analysis, the rate of TCR association differed among HLA loci, with DRB1 alleles having the most associated TCRs and HLA-C alleles having the fewest. A further reported finding was that TCR beta sequences accurately predicted the HLA-A and HLA-B alleles for most subjects in the first cohort. Some IMGT-functional V segments, including TRBV6-2 and TRBV6-3, could not be told apart with the 87-base-pair reads, so those segments were excluded. Across donors, most TCR sequences were observed very rarely, whereas some public TCRs were present in many individuals. At a false discovery rate of 0.05, a later analysis linked about 17,000 TCR beta sequences to specific HLA alleles. Broadly in line with IMGT annotations, most TCR beta V segments showed up in productive rearrangements about 87% or about 30% of the time in an earlier analysis of 450 to 600 of the donors. A group of highly shared sequence variants was considered likely to be a technical artifact of the sequencing pipeline. The study listed 164 TCR beta chains as associated with cytomegalovirus. Immune exposure information for the cohort was limited to CMV serostatus. It was suggested by the authors that the approach could potentially be generalized to other disease states and immunological phenotypes. A later analysis reported that several top co-occurrence clusters appeared linked to parvovirus B19, influenza, CMV and Epstein-Barr virus. Sequencing depth was assumed to be roughly uniform across donors in the presence/absence analyses, though that assumption may not hold. HLA typing was unavailable for some donors at each locus, so association tests used only the typed subset. A few of the identified cytomegalovirus-associated TCR beta chains were confirmed in vitro to be specific for cytomegalovirus antigens. The classifier was reported to diagnose cytomegalovirus status with high specificity and sensitivity in both the original cohort and the validation cohort. When HLA alleles, especially DR and DQ, strongly co-occurred, attributing TCR associations to individual alleles was difficult. This cohort had only TCR beta chains sequenced, and the lack of alpha or paired-chain data limited which features could be detected. Most CMV-associated TCR beta chains appeared to be HLA-restricted in a later analysis, and the HLA associations seemed to be driven largely by CMV exposure. Because counts were too low, some 16 rarely observed V segments, including chromosome 9 orphons, were excluded from the earlier analysis of 587 of the donors. Correlated functional status among segregating V segments might be attributable to linkage disequilibrium, but an unknown experimental factor could not be ruled out.

Sample: PBMCs. The V and J genes are TRBV28 and TRBJ1-1; tentative D gene TRBD1, with 6 bases matching. The clonotype was recovered from a man aged 50 to 60 in good health and CMV-seropositive. The nucleotides are TGTGCCAGCAGATGGACAGCAGCGGTCCCTGAAGCTTTCTTT. The encoded protein is CASRWTAAVPEAFF.